This TCR beta chain comes out of a study of shared clonotypes between healthy human individuals. In germline, CDR1 is SGHNT, CDR2 YENEEA. Germline trimming cut 5 bases from V and 3 bases from J; bases unmatched to any gene: 1. The CDR3 extends over 13 amino acids. The table came from immunoSEQ multiplex PCR; TCRdb's copy has only in-frame clones and leaves some out. The data contain about 480,000 clones, roughly 78% of them singletons. The chain is built from TRBV11-3 and TRBJ1-3; 7 nucleotides align to TRBD1. Sequencing was performed on PBMCs. The sequence was obtained from a woman in her thirties or forties in good health. Some clones in this sample may be carry-over from other donors' samples. CDR3 in DNA: TGTGCCAGCAGCACAGGGGTTGGAAACACCATATATTTT. Its protein product is CASSTGVGNTIYF.